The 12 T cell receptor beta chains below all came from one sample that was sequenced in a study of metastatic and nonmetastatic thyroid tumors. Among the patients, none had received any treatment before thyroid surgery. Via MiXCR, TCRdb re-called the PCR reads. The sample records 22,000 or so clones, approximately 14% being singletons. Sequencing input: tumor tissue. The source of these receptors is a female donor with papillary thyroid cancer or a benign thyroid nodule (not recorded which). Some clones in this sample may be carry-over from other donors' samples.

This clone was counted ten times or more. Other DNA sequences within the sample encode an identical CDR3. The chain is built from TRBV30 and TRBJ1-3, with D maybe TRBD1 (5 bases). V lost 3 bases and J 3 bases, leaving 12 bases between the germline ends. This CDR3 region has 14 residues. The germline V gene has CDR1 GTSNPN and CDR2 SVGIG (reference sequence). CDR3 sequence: CAWSSGTSGNTIYF. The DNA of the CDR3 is TGTGCCTGGAGCTCTGGGACCAGTGGAAACACCATATATTTT. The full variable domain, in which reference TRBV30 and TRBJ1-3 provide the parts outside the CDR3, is SQTIHQWPATLVQPVGSPLSLECTVEGTSNPNLYWYRQAAGRGLQLLFYSVGIGQISSEVPQNLSASRPQDRQFILSSKKLLLSDSGFYLCAWSSGTSGNTIYFGEGSWLTVV.

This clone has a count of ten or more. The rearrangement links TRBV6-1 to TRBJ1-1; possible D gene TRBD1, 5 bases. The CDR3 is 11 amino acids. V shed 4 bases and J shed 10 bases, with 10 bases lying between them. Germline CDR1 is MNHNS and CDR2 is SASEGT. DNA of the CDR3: TGTGCCAGCAGTGCAGGGATCGGAGCTTTCTTT. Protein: CASSAGIGAFF.

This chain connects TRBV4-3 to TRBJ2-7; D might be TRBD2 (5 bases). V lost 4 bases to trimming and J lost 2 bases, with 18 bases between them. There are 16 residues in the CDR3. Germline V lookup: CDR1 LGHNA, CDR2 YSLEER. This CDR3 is CASSPNVGSRAYEQYF. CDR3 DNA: TGCGCCAGCAGCCCTAACGTAGGGTCGCGGGCCTACGAGCAGTACTTC.

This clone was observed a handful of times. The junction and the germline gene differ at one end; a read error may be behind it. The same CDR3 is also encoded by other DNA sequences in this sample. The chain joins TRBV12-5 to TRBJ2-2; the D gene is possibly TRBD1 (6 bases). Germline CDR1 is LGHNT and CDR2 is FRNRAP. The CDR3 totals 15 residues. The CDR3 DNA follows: TGTGCTAGTGACCCAGACATGGGGGACACCGGGGAACTGTTTTTT. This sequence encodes CASDPDMGDTGELFF.

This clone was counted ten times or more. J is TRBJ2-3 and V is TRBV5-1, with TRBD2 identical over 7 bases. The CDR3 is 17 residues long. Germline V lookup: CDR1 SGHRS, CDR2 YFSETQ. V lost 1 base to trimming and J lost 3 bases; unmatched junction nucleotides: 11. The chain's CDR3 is CASSLRSGAHRTDTQYF. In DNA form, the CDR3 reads TGCGCCAGCAGCTTGAGAAGCGGGGCGCACAGGACAGATACGCAGTATTTT.

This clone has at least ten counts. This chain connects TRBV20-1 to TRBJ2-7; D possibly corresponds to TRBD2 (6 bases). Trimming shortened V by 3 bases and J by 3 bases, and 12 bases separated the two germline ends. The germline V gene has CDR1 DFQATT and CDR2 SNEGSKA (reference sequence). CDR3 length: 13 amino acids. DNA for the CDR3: TGCAGTGCTAGTCAGGCGGGATTCTACGAGCAGTACTTC. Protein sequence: CSASQAGFYEQYF.

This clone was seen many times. CDR3 DNA sequence: TGTGCCAGCAGCCTCTTAGGGACAGCTTACAATGAGCAGTTCTTC. Translated: CASSLLGTAYNEQFF. V usage is TRBV14 and J usage is TRBJ2-1; 7 nucleotides agree with TRBD1. V gave up 4 bases and J gave up 4 bases; unmatched junction bases: 7. Germline V gene lookup returns CDR1 SGHDN and CDR2 FVKESK. The CDR3 is 15 amino acids.

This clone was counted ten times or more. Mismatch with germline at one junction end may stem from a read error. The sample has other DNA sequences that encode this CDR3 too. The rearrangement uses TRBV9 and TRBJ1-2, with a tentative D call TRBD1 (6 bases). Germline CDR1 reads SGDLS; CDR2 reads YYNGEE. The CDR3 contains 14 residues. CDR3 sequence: CASSASTGNYGYTF. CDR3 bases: TGTGCCAGCAGCGCCTCGACAGGCAACTACGGCTACACCTTC. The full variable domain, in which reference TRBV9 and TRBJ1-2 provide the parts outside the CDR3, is DSGVTQTPKHLITATGQRVTLRCSPRSGDLSVYWYQQSLDQGLQFLIQYYNGEERAKGNILERFSAQQFPDLHSELNLSSLELGDSALYFCASSASTGNYGYTFGSGTRLTVV.

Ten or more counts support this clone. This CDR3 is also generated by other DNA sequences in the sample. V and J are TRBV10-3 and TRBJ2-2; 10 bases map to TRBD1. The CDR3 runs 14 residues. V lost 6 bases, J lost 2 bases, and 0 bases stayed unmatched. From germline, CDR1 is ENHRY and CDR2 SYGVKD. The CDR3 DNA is TGTGCCATCAGGACAGGGGGCAACACCGGGGAGCTGTTTTTT. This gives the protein CAIRTGGNTGELFF.

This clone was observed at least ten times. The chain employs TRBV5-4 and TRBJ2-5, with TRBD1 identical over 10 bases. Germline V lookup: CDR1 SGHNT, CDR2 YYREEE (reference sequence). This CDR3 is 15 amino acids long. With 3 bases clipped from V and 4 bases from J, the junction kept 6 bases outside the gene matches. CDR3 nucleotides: TGTGCCAGCAGCTCACTGACAGGGGGCGGAGAGACCCAGTACTTC. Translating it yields CASSSLTGGGETQYF.

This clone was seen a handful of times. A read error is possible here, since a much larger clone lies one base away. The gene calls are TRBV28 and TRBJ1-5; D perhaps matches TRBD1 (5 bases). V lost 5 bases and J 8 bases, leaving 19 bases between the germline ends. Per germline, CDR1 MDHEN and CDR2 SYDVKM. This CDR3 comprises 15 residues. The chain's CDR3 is CASSPPGGDWKPQHF. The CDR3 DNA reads TGTGCCAGCAGTCCCCCGGGGGGGGATTGGAAGCCCCAGCATTTT. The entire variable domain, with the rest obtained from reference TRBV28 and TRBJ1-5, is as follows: DVKVTQSSRYLVKRTGEKVFLECVQDMDHENMFWYRQDPGLGLRLIYFSYDVKMKEKGDIPEGYSVSREKKERFSLILESASTNQTSMYLCASSPPGGDWKPQHFGDGTRLSIL.

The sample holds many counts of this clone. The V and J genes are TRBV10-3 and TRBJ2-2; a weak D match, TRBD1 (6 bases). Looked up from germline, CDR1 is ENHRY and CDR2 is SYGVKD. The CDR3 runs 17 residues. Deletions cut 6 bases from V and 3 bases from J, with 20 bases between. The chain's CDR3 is CAIRKAGTTEDTGELFF. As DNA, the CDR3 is TGTGCCATCAGGAAAGCCGGGACAACAGAGGACACCGGGGAGCTGTTTTTT.